The 29 T cell receptor beta chains given below trace back to one sample, sequenced in a study of blood T cell repertoires in COVID-19. Assay used: immunoSEQ multiplex PCR; TCRdb lists only in-frame clones, some missing. The sample has 55,000 to 65,000 clones, 65% to 85% seen once. Source material: peripheral blood. The source is a man aged 55 to 69 with acute or convalescent COVID-19.

This chain uses TRBV7-2 with TRBJ2-5, with a weak D call TRBD2 (6 bases). The germline CDR1 and CDR2 sequences are SGHTA and FQGNSA. The CDR3 runs 16 residues. The V end was cut by 5 bases, the J end by 4 bases, with 20 bases between. The CDR3 DNA is TGTGCCAGCAGCCCCCGGGACTTCGGGGGTGTAGAGACCCAGTACTTC. This gives the protein CASSPRDFGGVETQYF.

This chain links TRBV24-1 with TRBJ1-2; perhaps TRBD1 as D (6 bases). From germline, CDR1 is KGHDR and CDR2 SFDVKD. The CDR3 spans 17 residues. The V end lost 4 bases, the J end lost 2 bases, and 19 bases lay between the germline ends. CDR3 coding DNA: TGTGCCACCAGTGACCCTTTCTCCCCGACAGGCAACTATGGCTACACCTTC. Translating gives CATSDPFSPTGNYGYTF.

The chain uses TRBV11-2 and TRBJ2-1; weak D call: TRBD1 (5 bases). V lost 2 bases, J lost 9 bases, and 17 bases lay in between. The CDR3 loop spans 15 amino acids. CDR1 and CDR2 from the germline V gene are SGHAT and FQNNGV. The CDR3 nucleotides are TGTGCCAGCAGCTTATCATCGGCTCAGGGATCTGAGCAGTTCTTC. Encoded protein: CASSLSSAQGSEQFF.

The gene calls are TRBV4-1 and TRBJ1-3; 9 bases align to TRBD1. The CDR3 is 18 amino acids. J gave up 3 bases and V 6 bases, and 15 bases lay outside the gene matches. CDR1 and CDR2 from the germline V gene are MGHRA and YSYEKL. The CDR3 DNA is TGCGCCAGCAGGGGCTCCGGGACAGGGAACGAGAATGGAAACACCATATATTTT. Protein: CASRGSGTGNENGNTIYF.

V usage is TRBV29-1 and J usage is TRBJ1-1; 7 bases agree with TRBD1. Trimming took 7 bases from V and 1 from J; bases not matched to a gene: 9. CDR1 SQVTM and CDR2 ANQGSEA come from the germline V gene. The CDR3 length is 14 residues. CDR3 amino acids: CSAQAWTGNTEAFF. CDR3 bases: TGCAGCGCTCAAGCCTGGACAGGGAACACTGAAGCTTTCTTT.

This chain uses TRBV24-1 with TRBJ1-2; D may be TRBD1 (5 bases). The CDR3 has 14 residues. Looked up from germline, CDR1 is KGHDR and CDR2 is SFDVKD. V shed 1 base and J shed 6 bases, with 11 bases lying between them. Written as DNA, the CDR3 is TGTGCCACCAGTGATTTTGACAGCTATGATGGCTACACCTTC. Its translation: CATSDFDSYDGYTF.

The chain has TRBV28 and TRBJ2-2, with D possibly being TRBD1 (6 bases). The CDR3 sequence is 15 residues long. V was cut by 3 bases and J by 1 base, with 9 bases left in between. Germline loops: CDR1 MDHEN, CDR2 SYDVKM. CDR3: CASSLIRGNTGELFF. The CDR3 DNA reads as TGTGCCAGCAGTTTGATCAGGGGGAACACCGGGGAGCTGTTTTTT.

The chain links TRBV25-1 to TRBJ1-6; D unresolved. Between the trimmed V and J ends, which lost 2 bases and 7 bases, there was a span of 9 bases. The CDR3 sequence is 14 residues long. Germline values: CDR1 MGHDK, CDR2 SYGVNS. The CDR3 region is CASSETWQNSPLHF. The CDR3 coding sequence is TGTGCCAGCAGTGAAACGTGGCAGAATTCACCCCTCCACTTT.

This chain links TRBV30 with TRBJ1-6, with 7 bases identical to TRBD1. V shed 6 bases, J shed 17 bases, and the junction held 13 bases outside the gene matches. Germline V gene lookup returns CDR1 GTSNPN and CDR2 SVGIG (reference sequence). CDR3 length equals 12 residues. CDR3 in DNA: TGTGCCTGCTACAGGGGCCGCGGGGCTGTCCACTTT. This translates into CACYRGRGAVHF.

The CDR3 spells CAIRGADTEAFF. The CDR3 DNA sequence: TGTGCCATCAGGGGTGCGGACACTGAAGCTTTCTTT. This chain uses TRBV10-3 with TRBJ1-1; no clear D. Germline-derived CDR1 and CDR2 are ENHRY and SYGVKD. Trimming stripped 6 bases from V and 3 bases from J, with 8 bases between. CDR3 length equals 12 residues.

The CDR3 nucleotides are TGCGCCAGCAGCCCGGTGACAGGGGATGGGTACGAGCAGTACTTC. It codes for CASSPVTGDGYEQYF. J is TRBJ2-7 and V is TRBV5-1; 8 bases line up with TRBD1. Unmatched junction bases numbered 10, after V lost 4 bases and J lost 4 bases. This CDR3 region has 15 residues. Germline CDR1 and CDR2: SGHRS and YFSETQ.

The chain links TRBV11-2 to TRBJ2-1; TRBD2 is a possible D gene (5 bases). The V end lost 5 bases, the J end lost 3 bases, and 14 bases lay between the germline ends. Germline CDR1 and CDR2: SGHAT and FQNNGV. This CDR3 is 15 amino acids long. The CDR3 is CASSRPLVFYNEQFF. The CDR3 bases are TGTGCCAGCAGCCGCCCACTAGTTTTCTACAATGAGCAGTTCTTC. The whole variable domain, remainder taken from reference TRBV11-2 and TRBJ2-1, is EAGVAQSPRYKIIEKRQSVAFWCNPISGHATLYWYQQILGQGPKLLIQFQNNGVVDDSQLPKDRFSAERLKGVDSTLKIQPAKLEDSAVYLCASSRPLVFYNEQFFGPGTRLTVL.

This clone was observed a few times. The CDR3 here is CASSLGAQGSRETQYF. The CDR3 nucleotides are TGCGCCAGCAGCTTGGGAGCGCAGGGGAGTCGGGAGACCCAGTACTTC. The genes are TRBV5-1 and TRBJ2-5; D is perhaps TRBD1 (6 bases). This CDR3 has 16 amino acids. Germline CDR1 is SGHRS and CDR2 is YFSETQ. V was trimmed by 0 bases and J by 5 bases, leaving 17 bases between them.

The chain is built from TRBV11-3 and TRBJ2-2, with D unresolved. Trimming cost V 5 bases and J 2 bases, with 6 bases left between them. This CDR3 comprises 13 residues. Per the germline V gene, CDR1 is SGHNT and CDR2 is YENEEA. The CDR3 bases are TGTGCCAGCAGCCTGCGTAACACCGGGGAGCTGTTTTTT. Residues: CASSLRNTGELFF.

This chain uses TRBV5-1 with TRBJ2-1, with D perhaps matching TRBD2 (6 bases). The V gene lost 4 bases and the J gene lost 2 bases, with 19 bases spanning the gap. The germline V gene has CDR1 SGHRS and CDR2 YFSETQ. This CDR3 is 17 amino acids long. The CDR3 sequence is CASSPRGGVGPYNEQFF. The CDR3 nucleotides read TGCGCCAGCAGCCCCCGGGGAGGCGTGGGGCCCTACAATGAGCAGTTCTTC. The full variable domain, its missing parts supplied by reference TRBV5-1 and TRBJ2-1, is KAGVTQTPRYLIKTRGQQVTLSCSPISGHRSVSWYQQTPGQGLQFLFEYFSETQRNKGNFPGRFSGRQFSNSRSEMNVSTLELGDSALYLCASSPRGGVGPYNEQFFGPGTRLTVL.

This clone came up a few times. This rearrangement joins TRBV5-1 to TRBJ1-5; perhaps TRBD1 as D (5 bases). This CDR3 region has 14 residues. The germline V and J ends were trimmed by 0 bases and 3 bases, with 7 bases remaining between them. Germline CDR1 is SGHRS and CDR2 is YFSETQ. Here the CDR3 reads CASSLEGNNQPQHF. For the CDR3, the DNA is TGCGCCAGCAGCTTGGAGGGGAACAATCAGCCCCAGCATTTT.

The chain joins TRBV5-1 to TRBJ1-1; D is uncertain. Looked up from germline, CDR1 is SGHRS and CDR2 is YFSETQ. The CDR3 is 14 amino acids. The V gene lost 4 bases and the J gene lost 0 bases, with 10 bases spanning the gap. CDR3 residues: CASSSQAMNTEAFF. The CDR3, as DNA: TGCGCCAGCAGCAGTCAAGCCATGAACACTGAAGCTTTCTTT.

For the CDR3, the DNA is TGTGCCAGCAGCTTGGCGGGGGACCTAGCCAAAAACATTCAGTACTTC. Encoded protein: CASSLAGDLAKNIQYF. The chain is built from TRBV5-4 and TRBJ2-4; the D gene is possibly TRBD2 (6 bases). Germline CDR1 and CDR2: SGHNT and YYREEE (reference sequence). There are 16 residues in the CDR3. V shed 0 bases and J shed 0 bases, with 10 bases lying between them. Drawing the rest from reference TRBV5-4 and TRBJ2-4, the complete variable domain is ETGVTQSPTHLIKTRGQQVTLRCSSQSGHNTVSWYQQALGQGPQFIFQYYREEENGRGNFPPRFSGLQFPNYSSELNVNALELDDSALYLCASSLAGDLAKNIQYFGAGTRLSVL.

This chain links TRBV15 with TRBJ1-5, with D unresolved. Looked up from germline, CDR1 is LNHNV and CDR2 is YYDKDF (reference sequence). The CDR3 consists of 13 residues. V was trimmed by 2 bases and J by 3 bases, leaving 5 bases between them. The CDR3 sequence: CATSRSVNQPQHF. CDR3 sequence (DNA): TGTGCCACCAGCAGAAGCGTCAATCAGCCCCAGCATTTT.

The J gene is TRBJ2-3, the V gene TRBV11-2, with D maybe TRBD1 (6 bases). From germline, CDR1 is SGHAT and CDR2 FQNNGV. V lost 0 bases, J lost 7 bases, and 8 bases lay in between. The length of the CDR3 is 13 residues. The CDR3 reads CASSLEDRNTQYF. CDR3 nucleotides: TGTGCCAGCAGCTTAGAGGACAGAAATACGCAGTATTTT.

This chain uses TRBV7-9 with TRBJ2-1, with 9 bases fitting TRBD2. V was pared by 1 base and J by 2 bases, with 3 bases of the junction left unmatched. CDR1 and CDR2 from the germline V gene are SEHNR and FQNEAQ (reference sequence). This CDR3 has 16 residues. CDR3 in DNA: TGTGCCAGCAGCTTAGTAGGCGGGGGGGCCTACAATGAGCAGTTCTTC. Residues: CASSLVGGGAYNEQFF.

The rearrangement links TRBV21-1 to TRBJ2-7; no check of the table's D call, TRBD1, against the DNA was made. TRBV21-1 is marked as a pseudogene. There are 16 residues in the CDR3. The CDR3: CASSSRTGKISYEQYF. The CDR3 DNA is TGTGCCAGCAGCAGTCGAACAGGGAAAATATCCTACGAGCAGTACTTC.

This clone appeared a few times. The V and J genes are TRBV6-5 and TRBJ2-4, with TRBD2 matching 7 bases. Germline CDR1 MNHEY, CDR2 SVGAGI. V was pared by 7 bases and J by 8 bases, with 8 bases of the junction left unmatched. This CDR3 is 13 amino acids long. CDR3 in amino acids: CASTPRAGDIQYF. CDR3 coding DNA: TGTGCCAGCACCCCAAGGGCGGGGGACATTCAGTACTTC.

The rearrangement joins TRBV6-1 to TRBJ1-3, with D perhaps matching TRBD1 (6 bases). The germline V gene encodes CDR1 MNHNS and CDR2 SASEGT. The CDR3 has 15 residues. V shed 2 bases and J shed 6 bases, with 14 bases lying between them. For the CDR3, the DNA is TGTGCCAGCAGTGAAACTTCGGGACATGAAAACACCATATATTTT. Protein sequence: CASSETSGHENTIYF.

V gene TRBV19 combines with J gene TRBJ2-7; 8 bases fit TRBD1. In germline, CDR1 is LNHDA, CDR2 SQIVND (reference sequence). This CDR3 is 15 amino acids long. Trimming at V came to 3 bases and at J to 0 bases, leaving 4 bases not matched to a gene. The CDR3 DNA sequence: TGTGCCAGTAGTATGGCACAGGGGGACTCCTACGAGCAGTACTTC. It is translated as CASSMAQGDSYEQYF.

The rearrangement uses TRBV11-2 and TRBJ2-5, with a weak D call TRBD2 (6 bases). The CDR3 is 14 residues long. Germline V gene lookup returns CDR1 SGHAT and CDR2 FQNNGV. The V end was cut by 0 bases, the J end by 6 bases, with 11 bases between. In DNA form, the CDR3 reads TGTGCCAGCAGCTTAGAAAGGGCGGGAAAGACCCAGTACTTC. Its translation: CASSLERAGKTQYF.

The J gene is TRBJ1-1, the V gene TRBV6-6, with D unresolved. The CDR3 extends over 14 amino acids. Trimming took off 2 bases at V and 1 base at J, with 8 bases between the two ends. Germline CDR1 and CDR2: MNHNY and SVGAGI (reference sequence). The CDR3 region is CASSYNGGNTEAFF. The DNA of the CDR3 is TGTGCCAGCAGTTACAATGGCGGGAACACTGAAGCTTTCTTT.

CDR3 in amino acids: CASSPRLQNTGELFF. DNA of the CDR3: TGTGCCAGCAGCCCCCGACTACAGAACACCGGGGAGCTGTTTTTT. The V gene is TRBV9, the J gene TRBJ2-2, with D tentatively TRBD2 (5 bases). Germline V gene lookup returns CDR1 SGDLS and CDR2 YYNGEE. The CDR3 covers 15 residues. V shed 4 bases and J shed 1 base, with 11 bases lying between them.

The chain employs TRBV30 and TRBJ1-3; a weak D match, TRBD1 (6 bases). This CDR3 spans 16 amino acids. Between the trimmed V and J ends, which lost 0 bases and 0 bases, there was a span of 12 bases. Germline values: CDR1 GTSNPN, CDR2 SVGIG (reference sequence). The DNA for the CDR3 is TGTGCCTGGAGTGTAGGGACACGCGCCTCTGGAAACACCATATATTTT. It yields the protein CAWSVGTRASGNTIYF.